This T cell receptor beta chain was identified in a study of metastatic and nonmetastatic thyroid tumors. Study as a whole: The authors compared repertoires across blood and tumor or nodule tissue from malignant and benign thyroid patients. Whole-study results and caveats: Malignant thyroid tumors reportedly had TCR beta diversity that was significantly higher than in benign nodules, in blood and tumor.

None of the patients had undergone any treatment ahead of thyroid surgery. The CDR3 has 14 residues. Germline CDR1 is DFQATT and CDR2 is SNEGSKA (reference sequence). V dropped 6 bases and J dropped 8 bases, with 22 bases sitting between them. As handled by the study authors: Built for papillary thyroid cancer, a distant-metastasis classifier drew on CDR3 differences across clinicopathological groups. TCRdb re-clonotyped the PCR reads through MiXCR. TCRdb assigned the V and J calls; the authors' analysis was not used. The data show 6,000 to 9,000 clones, with 28% seen just once and about 43% held by the top ten. This clone is medium-sized. What it binds is not known.

Sequenced material: tumor tissue. The source is a male donor with papillary thyroid cancer or a benign thyroid nodule (not recorded which). Some clones in this sample may be carry-over from other donors' samples. The chain joins TRBV20-1 to TRBJ1-2; possible D gene TRBD1, 5 bases. The DNA for the CDR3 is TGCAGTGCCACCAAGGGGAGGGGCGATTGGGGCTACACCTTC. Protein: CSATKGRGDWGYTF.